This T cell receptor beta chain was profiled in a study of T cell repertoires in cytomegalovirus infection. At the level of the study: Based on public TCR beta signatures, there were indications of CMV infection and of a matching HLA type. Study-level results: Totalled public TCR beta family frequency picked out people who carried CMV plus the relevant HLA. Ex vivo, HLA-C-restricted CMV-specific TCR beta clonotypes prevailed over the rest of the response.

For this clonotype: What it recognizes is unknown.

TCRdb re-derived calls from the reads in MiXCR, one entry per CDR3 protein. The sample holds around 350,000 distinct CDR3 sequences, less than 20% seen once. Trimming removed 1 base from V and 9 bases from J, with 10 bases in between. CDR1 and CDR2 from the germline V gene are SGHAT and FQNNGV. The CDR3 is made up of 13 amino acids. This chain links TRBV11-2 with TRBJ2-1; no reliable D call. The TCR comes from a human donor in good health (CMV status not recorded). Some clones in this sample may be carry-over from other donors' samples. The sample comprised PBMCs. DNA of the CDR3: TGTGCCAGCAGCTTAGTATCTAGGCGTGAGCAGTTCTTC. Amino acids: CASSLVSRREQFF.